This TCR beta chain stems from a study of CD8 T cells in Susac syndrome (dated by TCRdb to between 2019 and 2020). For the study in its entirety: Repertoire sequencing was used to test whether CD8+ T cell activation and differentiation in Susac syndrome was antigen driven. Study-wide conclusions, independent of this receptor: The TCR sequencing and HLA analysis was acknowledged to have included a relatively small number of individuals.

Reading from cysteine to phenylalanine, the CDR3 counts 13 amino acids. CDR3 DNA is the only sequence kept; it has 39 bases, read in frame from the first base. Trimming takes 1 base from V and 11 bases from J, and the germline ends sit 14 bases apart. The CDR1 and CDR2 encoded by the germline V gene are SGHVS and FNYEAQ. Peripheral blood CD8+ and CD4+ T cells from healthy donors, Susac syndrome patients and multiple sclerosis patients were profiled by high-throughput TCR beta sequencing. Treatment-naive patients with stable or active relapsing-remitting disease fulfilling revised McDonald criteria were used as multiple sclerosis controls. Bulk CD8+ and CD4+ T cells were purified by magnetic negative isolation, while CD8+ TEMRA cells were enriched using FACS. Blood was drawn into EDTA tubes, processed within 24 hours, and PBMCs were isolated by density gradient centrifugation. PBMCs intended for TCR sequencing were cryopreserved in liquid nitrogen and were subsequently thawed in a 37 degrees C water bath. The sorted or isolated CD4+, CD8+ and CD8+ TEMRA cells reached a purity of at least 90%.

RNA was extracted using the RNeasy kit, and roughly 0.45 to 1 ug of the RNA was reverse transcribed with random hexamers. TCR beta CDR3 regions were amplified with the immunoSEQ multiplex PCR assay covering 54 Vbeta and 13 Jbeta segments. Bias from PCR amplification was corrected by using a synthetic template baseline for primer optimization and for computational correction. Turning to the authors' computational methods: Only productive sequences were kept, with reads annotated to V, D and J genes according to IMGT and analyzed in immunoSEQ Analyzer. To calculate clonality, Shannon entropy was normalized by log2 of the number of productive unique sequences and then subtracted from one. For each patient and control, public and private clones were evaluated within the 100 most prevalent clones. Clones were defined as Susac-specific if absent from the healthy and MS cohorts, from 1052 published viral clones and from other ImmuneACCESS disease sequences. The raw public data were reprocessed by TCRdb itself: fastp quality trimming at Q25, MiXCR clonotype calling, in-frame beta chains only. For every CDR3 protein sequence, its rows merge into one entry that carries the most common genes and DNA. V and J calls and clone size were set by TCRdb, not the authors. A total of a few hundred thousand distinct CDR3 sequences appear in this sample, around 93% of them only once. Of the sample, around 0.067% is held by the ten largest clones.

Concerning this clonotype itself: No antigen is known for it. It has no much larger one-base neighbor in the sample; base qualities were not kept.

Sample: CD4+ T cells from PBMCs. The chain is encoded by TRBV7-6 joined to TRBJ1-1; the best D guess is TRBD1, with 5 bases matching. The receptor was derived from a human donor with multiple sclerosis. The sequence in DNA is TGTGCCAGCAGCTTAGATCCAGGGCGGATCGCTTTCTTT. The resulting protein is CASSLDPGRIAFF.